This T cell receptor beta chain was retrieved from a study of shared clonotypes between healthy human individuals. Study-wide background: Each donor's CD8 memory used one plate, CD8 naive two, each CD4 subset three. Points from the study as a whole: The naive CD4 repertoires of several donors were compared, and approximately 4.5% of clonotypes were shared.

This clone was recorded once. Its antigen is unidentified. Germline loops: CDR1 LNHDA, CDR2 SQIVND (reference sequence). The CDR3 is made up of 12 amino acids. V lost 3 bases to trimming and J lost 7 bases, with 8 bases between them. Memory CD4+ cells were the fraction left after CD45RA+ naive selection. Authors' processing steps: ImmunoSEQ output held junction-only sequences without quality scores, so filtering differed. The repertoire was sequenced with immunoSEQ multiplex PCR; TCRdb's copy has only in-frame clones and lacks some. V, J and clone size were drawn from that table, and D and trimming were deduced from the DNA. The sample consists of some 1.4 million clones, roughly 95% of them appearing once.

The sequencing sample was made of naive CD4+ T cells sorted from blood. Specified subset: CD45RA+ positively selected. The chain couples TRBV19 to TRBJ2-3; D possibly corresponds to TRBD1 (5 bases). This clonotype originated in a man aged 25 to 40 in good health. CDR3 in amino acids: CASSIRANTQYF. CDR3 bases: TGTGCCAGTAGTATCAGGGCTAATACGCAGTATTTT.